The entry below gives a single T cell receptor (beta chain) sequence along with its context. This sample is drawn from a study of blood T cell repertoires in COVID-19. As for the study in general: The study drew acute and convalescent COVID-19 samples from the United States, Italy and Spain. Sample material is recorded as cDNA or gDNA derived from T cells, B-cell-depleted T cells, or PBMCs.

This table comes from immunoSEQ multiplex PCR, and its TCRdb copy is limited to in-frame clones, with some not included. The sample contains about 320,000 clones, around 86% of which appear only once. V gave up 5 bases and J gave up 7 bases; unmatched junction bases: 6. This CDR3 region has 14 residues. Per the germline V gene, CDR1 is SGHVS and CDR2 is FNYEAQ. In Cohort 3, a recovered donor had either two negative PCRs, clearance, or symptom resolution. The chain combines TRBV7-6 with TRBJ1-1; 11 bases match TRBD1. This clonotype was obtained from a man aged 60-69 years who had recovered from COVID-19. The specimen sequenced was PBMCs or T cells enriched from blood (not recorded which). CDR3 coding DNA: TGTGCCAGCAGCCAAAGGACAGGGGGCGGTGAAGCTTTCTTT. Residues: CASSQRTGGGEAFF.